The subject of this entry is one T cell receptor beta chain. Its target is unknown. These data originate in a study of PD-1 blockade in classical Hodgkin lymphoma. Measured with immunoSEQ multiplex PCR; TCRdb has only the in-frame clones, and not every one. This sample has 41,000 or so clones, with more than 70% found just once. Brentuximab vedotin exposure varied, and every patient relapsed after autologous stem cell transplantation. Study results and caveats: While CD8+ TCR diversity did not rise significantly by C4D1, CD4+ TCR diversity did. Some patients began nivolumab under 1 year after ASCT. These patients were excluded from later analyses. Newly diagnosed patients were reported to start with lower TCR diversity than healthy donors.

This specimen was peripheral blood mononuclear cells (PBMCs), taken at baseline. The receptor's source is a human donor with classical Hodgkin lymphoma.

CDR3 loop: CASSINIGSGETQYF. The DNA for the CDR3 is TGTGCCAGTAGTATTAATATCGGGAGTGGGGAGACCCAGTACTTC. J is TRBJ2-5 and V is TRBV19; D may be TRBD2 (6 bases). V was shortened by 3 bases and J by 5 bases, with 16 bases between the two germline ends. Germline CDR1 LNHDA, CDR2 SQIVND (reference sequence). This CDR3 is built from 15 residues. The whole variable domain, remainder taken from reference TRBV19 and TRBJ2-5, is DGGITQSPKYLFRKEGQNVTLSCEQNLNHDAMYWYRQDPGQGLRLIYYSQIVNDFQKGDIAEGYSVSREKKESFPLTVTSAQKNPTAFYLCASSINIGSGETQYFGPGTRLLVL.